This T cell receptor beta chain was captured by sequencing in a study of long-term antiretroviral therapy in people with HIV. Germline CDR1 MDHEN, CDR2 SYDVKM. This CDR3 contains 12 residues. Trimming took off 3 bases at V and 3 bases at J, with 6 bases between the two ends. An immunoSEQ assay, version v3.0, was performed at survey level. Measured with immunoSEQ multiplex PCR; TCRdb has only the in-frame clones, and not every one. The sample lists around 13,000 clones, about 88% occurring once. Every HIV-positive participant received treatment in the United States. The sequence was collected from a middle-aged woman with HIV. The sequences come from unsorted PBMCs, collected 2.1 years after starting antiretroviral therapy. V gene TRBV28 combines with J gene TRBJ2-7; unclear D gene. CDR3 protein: CASSFNGYEQYF. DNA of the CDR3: TGTGCCAGCAGTTTTAACGGCTACGAGCAGTACTTC. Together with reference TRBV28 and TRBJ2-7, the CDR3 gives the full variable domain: DVKVTQSSRYLVKRTGEKVFLECVQDMDHENMFWYRQDPGLGLRLIYFSYDVKMKEKGDIPEGYSVSREKKERFSLILESASTNQTSMYLCASSFNGYEQYFGPGTRLTVT.